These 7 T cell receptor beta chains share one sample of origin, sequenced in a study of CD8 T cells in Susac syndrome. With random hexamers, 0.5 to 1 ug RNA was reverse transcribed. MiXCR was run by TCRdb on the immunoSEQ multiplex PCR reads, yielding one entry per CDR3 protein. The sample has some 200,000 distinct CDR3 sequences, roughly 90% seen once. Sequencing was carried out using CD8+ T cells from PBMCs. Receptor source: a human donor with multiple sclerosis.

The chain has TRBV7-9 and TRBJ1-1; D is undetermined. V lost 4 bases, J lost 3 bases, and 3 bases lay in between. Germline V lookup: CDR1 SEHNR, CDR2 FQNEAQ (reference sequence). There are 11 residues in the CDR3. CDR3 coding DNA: TGTGCCAGCAGCTGGGACACTGAAGCTTTCTTT. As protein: CASSWDTEAFF.

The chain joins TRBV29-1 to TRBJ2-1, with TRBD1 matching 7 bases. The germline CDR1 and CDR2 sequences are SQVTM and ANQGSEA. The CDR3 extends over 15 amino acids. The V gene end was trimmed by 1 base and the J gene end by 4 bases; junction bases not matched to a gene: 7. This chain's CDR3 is CSVEADRPLYNEQFF. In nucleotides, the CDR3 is TGCAGCGTTGAAGCGGACAGGCCACTTTACAATGAGCAGTTCTTC.

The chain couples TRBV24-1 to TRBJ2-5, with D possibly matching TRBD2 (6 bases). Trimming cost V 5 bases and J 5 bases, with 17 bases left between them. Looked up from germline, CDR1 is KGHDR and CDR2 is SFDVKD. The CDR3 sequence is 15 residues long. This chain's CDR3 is CATSGTIPRGETQYF. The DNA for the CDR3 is TGTGCCACCAGTGGGACTATACCCCGTGGGGAGACCCAGTACTTC.

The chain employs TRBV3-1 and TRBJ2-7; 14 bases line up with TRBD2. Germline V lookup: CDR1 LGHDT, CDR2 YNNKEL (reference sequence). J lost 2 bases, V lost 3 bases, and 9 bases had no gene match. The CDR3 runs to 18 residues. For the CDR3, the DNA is TGTGCCAGCAGCCAGACACCGGGGACTAGCGGGGGAACCTACGAGCAGTACTTC. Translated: CASSQTPGTSGGTYEQYF.

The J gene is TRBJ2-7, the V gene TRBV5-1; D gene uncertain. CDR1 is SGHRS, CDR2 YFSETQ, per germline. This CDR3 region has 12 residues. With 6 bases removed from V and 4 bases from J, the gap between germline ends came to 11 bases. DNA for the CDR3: TGCGCCAGCACCGGGTCGGGTTACGAGCAGTACTTC. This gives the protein CASTGSGYEQYF.

The CDR3 coding sequence is TGTGCCTGGAGCTTAGCTAGCGGACCCGGCAATGAGCAGTTCTTC. Translation gives CAWSLASGPGNEQFF. The chain recombines TRBV30 with TRBJ2-1, with 7 bases matching TRBD2. CDR1 and CDR2 (germline): GTSNPN, SVGIG (reference sequence). The J segment lost 6 bases and the V segment lost 3 bases, leaving 11 bases of the junction unmatched. CDR3 size: 15 residues.

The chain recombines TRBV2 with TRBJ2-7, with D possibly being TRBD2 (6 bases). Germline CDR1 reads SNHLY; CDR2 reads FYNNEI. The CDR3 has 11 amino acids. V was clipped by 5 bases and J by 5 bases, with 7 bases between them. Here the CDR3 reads CASSRLDEQYF. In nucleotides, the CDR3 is TGTGCCAGCAGTCGACTAGACGAGCAGTACTTC.